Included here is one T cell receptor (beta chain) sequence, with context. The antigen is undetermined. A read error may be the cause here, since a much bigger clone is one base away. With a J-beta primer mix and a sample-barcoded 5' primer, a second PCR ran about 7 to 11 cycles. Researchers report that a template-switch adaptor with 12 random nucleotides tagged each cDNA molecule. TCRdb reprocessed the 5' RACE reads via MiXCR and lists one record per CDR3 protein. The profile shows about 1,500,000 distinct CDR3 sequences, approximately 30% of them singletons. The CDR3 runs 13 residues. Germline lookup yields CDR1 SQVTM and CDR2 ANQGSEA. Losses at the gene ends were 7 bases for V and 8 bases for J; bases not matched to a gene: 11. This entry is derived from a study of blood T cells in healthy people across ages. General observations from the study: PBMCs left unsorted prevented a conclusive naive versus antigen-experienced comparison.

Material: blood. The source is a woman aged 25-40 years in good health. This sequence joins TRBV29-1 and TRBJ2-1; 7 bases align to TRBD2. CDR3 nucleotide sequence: TGCAGCGCGACTGGCGGGAGTTACGATGAGCAGTTCTTC. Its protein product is CSATGGSYDEQFF.